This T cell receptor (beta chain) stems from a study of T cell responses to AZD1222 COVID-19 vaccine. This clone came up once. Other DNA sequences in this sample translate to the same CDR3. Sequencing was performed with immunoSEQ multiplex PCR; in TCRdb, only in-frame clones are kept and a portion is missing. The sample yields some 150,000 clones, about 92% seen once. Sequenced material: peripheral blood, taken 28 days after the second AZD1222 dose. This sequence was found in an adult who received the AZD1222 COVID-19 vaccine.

CDR3 region: CASSGQGSTEAFF. CDR3 bases: TGTGCCAGCAGCGGACAGGGGAGTACTGAAGCTTTCTTT. V and J are TRBV2 and TRBJ1-1; 9 nucleotides align to TRBD1. Trimming cost V 6 bases and J 5 bases; bases outside gene matches: 4. From germline, CDR1 is SNHLY and CDR2 FYNNEI. The CDR3 contains 13 residues.